This T cell receptor (beta chain) was sequenced for a study of OX40 agonist ivuxolimab in advanced cancers. Overall study context: The eligibility criteria allowed prior anti-PD-1, anti-PD-L1 or anti-CTLA-4 therapy, and 30% to 45% had some. Three individuals attained partial responses, comprising one hepatocellular carcinoma case and two cutaneous melanoma cases. Regarding the study as a whole: More expanded clones were seen, on average, in CD8+ T cells than in CD4+.

This table comes from immunoSEQ multiplex PCR, and its TCRdb copy is limited to in-frame clones, with some not included. The sample contains tens of thousands of clones, 70% to 90% of which appear only once. CDR1 is GTSNPN and CDR2 is SVGIG in the germline V gene (reference sequence). The CDR3 runs to 15 residues. Unmatched junction bases numbered 8, after V lost 0 bases and J lost 7 bases. Of note for this clone: Its specificity is not known.

The J gene is TRBJ2-1, the V gene TRBV30; 8 bases are shared with TRBD2. The clonotype originates from an adult with an advanced solid tumor such as melanoma, head and neck, liver or kidney cancer. Sample: CD4+ or CD8+ T cells sorted from blood, taken in a trial of the OX40 agonist ivuxolimab. The CDR3 here is CAWSVRGLAANEQFF. The CDR3 region has the DNA TGTGCCTGGAGTGTACGTGGACTAGCAGCTAATGAGCAGTTCTTC.